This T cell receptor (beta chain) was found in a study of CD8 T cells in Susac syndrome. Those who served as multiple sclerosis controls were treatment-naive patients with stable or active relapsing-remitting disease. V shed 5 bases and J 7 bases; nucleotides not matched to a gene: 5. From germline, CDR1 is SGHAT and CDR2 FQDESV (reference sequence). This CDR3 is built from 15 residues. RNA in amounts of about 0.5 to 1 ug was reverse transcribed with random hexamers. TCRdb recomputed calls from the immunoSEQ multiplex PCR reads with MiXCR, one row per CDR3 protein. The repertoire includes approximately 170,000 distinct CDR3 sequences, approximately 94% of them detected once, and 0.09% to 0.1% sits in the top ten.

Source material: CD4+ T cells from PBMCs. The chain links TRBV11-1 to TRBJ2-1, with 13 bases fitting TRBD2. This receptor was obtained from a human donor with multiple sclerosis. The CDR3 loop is CASSVGLAGVNEQFF. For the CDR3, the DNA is TGTGCCAGCAGCGTCGGACTAGCGGGAGTGAATGAGCAGTTCTTC.